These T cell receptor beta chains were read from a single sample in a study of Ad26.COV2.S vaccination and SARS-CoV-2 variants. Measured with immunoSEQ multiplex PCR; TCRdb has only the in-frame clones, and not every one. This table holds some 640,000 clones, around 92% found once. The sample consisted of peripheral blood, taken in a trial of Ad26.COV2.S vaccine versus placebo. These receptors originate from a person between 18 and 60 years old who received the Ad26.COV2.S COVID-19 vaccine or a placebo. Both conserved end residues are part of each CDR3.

CDR3aa: CASSASYGYTF; v_gene: TRBV5-6; j_gene: TRBJ1-2; len: 11
CDR3aa: CAWSLGRDKNIQYF; v_gene: TRBV30; j_gene: TRBJ2-4; len: 14
CDR3aa: CAWSLSRQGADKLFF; v_gene: TRBV30; j_gene: TRBJ1-4; len: 15
CDR3aa: CASSRTYEQYF; v_gene: TRBV12-3/TRBV12-4; j_gene: TRBJ2-7; len: 11
CDR3aa: CASSFTSWTEQETQYF; v_gene: TRBV13; j_gene: TRBJ2-5; len: 16
CDR3aa: CASSLRGTGGTDTQYF; v_gene: TRBV7-9; j_gene: TRBJ2-3; len: 16
CDR3aa: CASSRGNTGELFF; v_gene: TRBV19; j_gene: TRBJ2-2; len: 13
CDR3aa: CASSQTDRGTDTQYF; v_gene: TRBV7-3; j_gene: TRBJ2-3; len: 15
CDR3aa: CASSRTAGLYTEAFF; v_gene: TRBV18; j_gene: TRBJ1-1; len: 15
CDR3aa: CAISPGQDYGYTF; v_gene: TRBV10-3; j_gene: TRBJ1-2; len: 13
CDR3aa: CASSGRPTGWDEQYF; v_gene: TRBV6-6; j_gene: TRBJ2-7; len: 15
CDR3aa: CASRRSGQPNYEQYF; v_gene: TRBV27; j_gene: TRBJ2-7; len: 15
CDR3aa: CASSYSWHRDLYEQYF; v_gene: TRBV6-5; j_gene: TRBJ2-7; len: 16
CDR3aa: CASSLDQGARGYTF; v_gene: TRBV5-1; j_gene: TRBJ1-2; len: 14
CDR3aa: CASSISGQSSYEQYF; v_gene: TRBV19; j_gene: TRBJ2-7; len: 15
CDR3aa: CASSPRGQGSTDTQYF; v_gene: TRBV27; j_gene: TRBJ2-3; len: 16
CDR3aa: CASSEMPSTDTQYF; v_gene: TRBV6-1; j_gene: TRBJ2-3; len: 14
CDR3aa: CASSPPPRLAGVKGEQFF; v_gene: TRBV7-9; j_gene: TRBJ2-1; len: 18
CDR3aa: CATSDPNRGRRTDTQYF; v_gene: TRBV24-1; j_gene: TRBJ2-3; len: 17
CDR3aa: CASSVRSGDTDTQYF; v_gene: TRBV2; j_gene: TRBJ2-3; len: 15
CDR3aa: CASSYSGGPYYGYTF; v_gene: TRBV6-2/TRBV6-3; j_gene: TRBJ1-2; len: 15